The rows below give T cell receptor beta chains drawn from one sample of a study of graft-versus-host responses after intestinal transplantation. No antigen is known for these receptors. Assay used: immunoSEQ multiplex PCR; TCRdb lists only in-frame clones, some missing. The sample yields 60,000 to 90,000 clones, less than 95% seen once. Source: unstimulated CD8+ T cells sorted from spleen or lymph node cells, taken before intestinal transplant. These receptor sequences come from a human donor who received an intestinal transplant. The CDR3 runs from the conserved cysteine through the conserved F or W. A D gene is named only where the DNA matches it firmly. Expanded clones are given a class, and other clones once, few, many or no size at all.

cdr3_length | j_call | clone_size | d_call | v_call | cdr3_nt | cdr3_aa
12 | TRBJ2-7 | . | . | TRBV2 | TGTGCCAGCAGGGCCCTCCTGGACGAGCAGTACTTC | CASRALLDEQYF
13 | TRBJ2-7 | . | TRBD1 | TRBV13 | TGTGCCAGCAGCCGCACAGGGGGCGGCGAGCAGTACTTC | CASSRTGGGEQYF
13 | TRBJ2-5 | . | . | TRBV5-4 | TGTGCCAGCAGTCCCCCGGAGGGCCGGGCCCAGTACTTC | CASSPPEGRAQYF
12 | TRBJ1-6 | . | . | TRBV6-5 | TGTGCCAGCGGGAGGGGAAGCTCACCCCTCCACTTT | CASGRGSSPLHF
13 | TRBJ1-2 | . | . | TRBV6-1 | TGTGCCAGCACCGAGGGAGTATTTGGAGGCTACACCTTC | CASTEGVFGGYTF
12 | TRBJ2-2 | . | . | TRBV10-1 | TGCGCCAGCTCCGGGGGTCCCGGGGAGCTGTTTTTT | CASSGGPGELFF
16 | TRBJ2-3 | . | TRBD2 | TRBV9 | TGTGCCAGCAGCGGCCTATCTAGCGGTACCACAGATACGCAGTATTTT | CASSGLSSGTTDTQYF
15 | TRBJ1-1 | . | . | TRBV13 | TGTGCCAGCAGCCTACCGGGGGAACTTGGCACTGAAGCTTTCTTT | CASSLPGELGTEAFF
12 | TRBJ2-3 | . | . | TRBV9 | TGTGCCAGCAGCCCCCGAGGAGATACGCAGTATTTT | CASSPRGDTQYF
15 | TRBJ2-5 | . | TRBD2 | TRBV10-3 | TGTGCCATCAGGACCGGCGGGGGGGCCGGAGAGACCCAGTACTTC | CAIRTGGGAGETQYF
15 | TRBJ2-7 | . | TRBD2 | TRBV13 | TGTGCCAGCAGCTTCAACGGGGGGGTGGCCTACGAGCAGTACTTC | CASSFNGGVAYEQYF
13 | TRBJ2-7 | . | . | TRBV7-6 | TGTGCCAGCAGCCCAGACGAGGAGCACGAGCAGTACTTC | CASSPDEEHEQYF
15 | TRBJ2-2 | . | . | TRBV7-6 | TGTGCCAGCAGCTTAGACAGGACGAACACCGGGGAGCTGTTTTTT | CASSLDRTNTGELFF
15 | TRBJ2-3 | . | TRBD2 | TRBV6-1 | TGTGCCAGTACACTAGCGGGGGAACGCACAGATACGCAGTATTTT | CASTLAGERTDTQYF
13 | TRBJ1-2 | . | . | TRBV27 | TGTGCCAGCCGCACCACGGAGCCGTATGGCTACACCTTC | CASRTTEPYGYTF
13 | TRBJ2-7 | . | . | TRBV7-9 | TGTGCCAGCACCCAGGACAGCTCCTACGAGCAGTACTTC | CASTQDSSYEQYF
15 | TRBJ2-7 | . | TRBD2 | TRBV7-2 | TGTGCCAGCAGCTTAGGGGGCGGGGGGTTTATTGCGCAGTACTTC | CASSLGGGGFIAQYF
15 | TRBJ2-7 | once | TRBD2 | TRBV5-4 | TGTGCCAGCAGCTTCGTGGCGGGGGGGCCCGACGAGCAGTACTTC | CASSFVAGGPDEQYF
14 | TRBJ1-1 | . | TRBD1 | TRBV29-1 | TGCAGCGTTGAAGATCTGGACAGGGGCGCTGAAGCTTTCTTT | CSVEDLDRGAEAFF
16 | TRBJ1-5 | . | . | TRBV7-8 | TGTGCCAGCAGCTTACAAACAGGGTTGGGCAATCAGCCCCAGCATTTT | CASSLQTGLGNQPQHF
13 | TRBJ1-6 | . | . | TRBV7-9 | TGTGCCAGCAGCTTGGGGCCCAATTCACCCCTCCACTTT | CASSLGPNSPLHF
15 | TRBJ2-3 | . | TRBD2 | TRBV15 | TGTGCCACCAGCAGAGCCCGGGGGGGCACAGATACGCAGTATTTT | CATSRARGGTDTQYF
14 | TRBJ2-7 | . | TRBD1 | TRBV6-5 | TGTGCCAGCAGTGATAGGGACAGATACTACGAGCAGTACTTC | CASSDRDRYYEQYF